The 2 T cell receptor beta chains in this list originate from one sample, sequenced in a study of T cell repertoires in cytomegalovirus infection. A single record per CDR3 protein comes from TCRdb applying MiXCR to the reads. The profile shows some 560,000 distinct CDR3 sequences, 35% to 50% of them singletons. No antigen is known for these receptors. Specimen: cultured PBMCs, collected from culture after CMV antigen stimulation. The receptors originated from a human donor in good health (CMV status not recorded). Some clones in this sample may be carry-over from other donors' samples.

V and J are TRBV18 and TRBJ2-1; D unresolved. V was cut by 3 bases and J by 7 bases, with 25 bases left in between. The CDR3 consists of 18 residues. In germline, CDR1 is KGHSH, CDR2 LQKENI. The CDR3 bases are TGTGCCAGCTCACCGTTGTTGTGGGAAGGGCCTCTGGGGAATGAGCAGTTCTTC. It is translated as CASSPLLWEGPLGNEQFF.

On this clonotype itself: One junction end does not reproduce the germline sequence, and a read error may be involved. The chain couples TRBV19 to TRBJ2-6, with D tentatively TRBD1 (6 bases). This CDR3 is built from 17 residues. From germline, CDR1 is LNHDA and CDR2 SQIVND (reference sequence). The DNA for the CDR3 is TGTGCCAGTAGTTCGCACCAAACAGGGTCTGGGGCCAACGTCCTGAATTTC. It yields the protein CASSSHQTGSGANVLNF.